Sequencing of this T cell receptor beta chain was carried out in a study of T cells in Graves' hyperthyroidism and ophthalmopathy. CDR1 and CDR2 (germline): SNHLY, FYNNEI. This CDR3 contains 16 residues. Unmatched junction bases numbered 9, after V lost 7 bases and J lost 5 bases. In this sample, this clonotype turned up many times. Its antigen remains unidentified. Study-level findings and limits: Ophthalmopathy was separated from stable hyperthyroidism by a 13 V-J model.

Amplification of TCR beta CDR3 regions used RNA as the template. Primed by the HTBI set, a first-round RT-PCR was run on the TCR CDR3. MiXCR was run by TCRdb on the multiplex PCR reads, yielding one entry per CDR3 protein. This sample has approximately 520,000 distinct CDR3 sequences; around 21% occur once, and the top ten carry more than 20%. Patients showing uncontrolled infection, other autoimmune disease, pregnancy or lactation were ineligible. In making diagnoses, clinical symptoms, serum thyroxine and TRAb, thyroid ultrasound and orbital computed tomography were all used. Fresh peripheral blood, 7.5 to 10 ml, was the source of the PBMCs.

The sample was blood. The TCR sequence derives from a man between 18 and 35 years old with Graves' hyperthyroidism. The genes are TRBV2 and TRBJ2-2; TRBD2 agrees at 11 bases. The CDR3 spells CASNRLAGGRTGELFF. The CDR3, as DNA: TGTGCCAGCAATCGTCTAGCGGGGGGTCGTACCGGGGAGCTGTTTTTT. Full variable domain (missing parts from reference TRBV2 and TRBJ2-2): EPEVTQTPSHQVTQMGQEVILRCVPISNHLYFYWYRQILGQKVEFLVSFYNNEISEKSEIFDDQFSVERPDGSNFTLKIRSTKLEDSAMYFCASNRLAGGRTGELFFGEGSRLTVL.